The rows below give T cell receptor beta chains drawn from one sample of a study of CD8+ T cells in alopecia areata. TCRdb keeps only in-frame clones here, not all; method: immunoSEQ multiplex PCR. The sample includes about 190,000 clones, approximately 61% of them seen just once. The source material was CD4+ T cells sorted from blood, sampled at week 24, from a patient treated with tofacitinib. These receptors came from a human donor with alopecia areata. The CDR3 runs from the conserved cysteine through the conserved F or W. The order of the fields is clone size, J gene, D gene, V gene, CDR3 protein, CDR3 DNA. D genes are given only for firm matches. Not every row has a clone size; where given, it reads once, few, many or a size class.

>NA|TRBJ2-3|NA|TRBV2
CASSDRQGLTDTQYF
TGTGCCAGCAGTGATCGTCAGGGACTCACAGATACGCAGTATTTT
>NA|TRBJ2-7|TRBD1|TRBV23-1
CASSQSTGQGEDEQYF
TGCGCCAGCAGTCAATCTACGGGACAGGGAGAGGACGAGCAGTACTTC
>NA|TRBJ1-1|NA|TRBV29-1
CSVAAGMDTEAFF
TGCAGCGTTGCTGCAGGGATGGACACTGAAGCTTTCTTT
>NA|TRBJ2-7|NA|TRBV4-2
CASRRTGREQYF
TGTGCCAGCCGGAGGACGGGACGCGAGCAGTACTTC
>NA|TRBJ1-2|TRBD1|TRBV14
CASSKDRDFYGYTF
TGTGCCAGCAGCAAAGACAGGGACTTCTATGGCTACACCTTC
>NA|TRBJ2-6|TRBD1|TRBV7-2
CASSSWTGVGGANVLTF
TGTGCCAGCAGCTCGTGGACAGGGGTTGGTGGGGCCAACGTCCTGACTTTC
>few|TRBJ1-1|NA|TRBV29-1
CSVEVRGAAEAFF
TGCAGCGTTGAGGTCCGGGGGGCCGCTGAAGCTTTCTTT
>NA|TRBJ2-4|NA|TRBV30
CAWSTRGGRNIQYF
TGTGCCTGGAGTACGAGGGGGGGCCGCAACATTCAGTACTTC
>NA|TRBJ2-5|NA|TRBV30
CAWSVGGLGETQYF
TGTGCCTGGAGTGTAGGGGGGTTAGGGGAGACCCAGTACTTC
>NA|TRBJ1-1|NA|TRBV5-1
CASSLYGRTNTEAFF
TGCGCCAGCAGCTTGTACGGCAGAACGAACACTGAAGCTTTCTTT
>NA|TRBJ2-3|NA|TRBV7-2
CASSFIGSGADTQYF
TGTGCCAGCAGCTTTATAGGGAGTGGCGCAGATACGCAGTATTTT
>few|TRBJ2-6|NA|TRBV5-1
CASSLRVSSGANVLTF
TGCGCCAGCAGCTTGAGAGTAAGCTCTGGGGCCAACGTCCTGACTTTC
>few|TRBJ1-2|NA|TRBV5-5
CASSYGGAGNYGYTF
TGTGCCAGCAGCTACGGGGGAGCAGGGAACTATGGCTACACCTTC
>NA|TRBJ2-3|TRBD2|TRBV29-1
CSVPRGGGDTDTQYF
TGCAGCGTGCCGCGGGGGGGCGGTGACACAGATACGCAGTATTTT
>NA|TRBJ2-7|TRBD1|TRBV29-1
CSVRTGGYEQYF
TGCAGCGTTAGGACAGGGGGCTACGAGCAGTACTTC
>NA|TRBJ2-6|TRBD1|TRBV30
CVLLGDRHPGANVLTF
TGTGTCCTATTGGGGGACAGGCATCCTGGGGCCAACGTCCTGACTTTC
>once|TRBJ2-7|NA|TRBV29-1
CSVGEGLGEQYF
TGCAGCGTTGGTGAGGGGTTGGGCGAGCAGTACTTC
>NA|TRBJ2-3|TRBD2|TRBV15
CATGLGRGADTQYF
TGTGCCACCGGCCTCGGGCGGGGGGCAGATACGCAGTATTTT
>NA|TRBJ2-7|NA|TRBV2
CASSYQDGYEQYF
TGTGCCAGCAGTTATCAGGACGGCTACGAGCAGTACTTC
>NA|TRBJ1-2|NA|TRBV29-1
CSVETTYEEPNYGYTF
TGCAGCGTTGAGACCACCTACGAGGAGCCTAACTATGGCTACACCTTC
>NA|TRBJ2-2|TRBD1|TRBV29-1
CSARGQGAGELFF
TGCAGCGCCCGGGGACAGGGGGCAGGGGAGCTGTTTTTT
>few|TRBJ2-2|NA|TRBV6-5
CASSKGQRTGELFF
TGTGCCAGCAGTAAAGGACAGCGCACCGGGGAGCTGTTTTTT
>NA|TRBJ1-1|TRBD1|TRBV15
CATSRDLKGATEAFF
TGTGCCACCAGCAGAGATTTGAAGGGGGCCACTGAAGCTTTCTTT
>NA|TRBJ1-3|NA|TRBV7-8
CASSLSVVGNTIYF
TGTGCCAGCAGCTTATCGGTCGTCGGAAACACCATATATTTT
>NA|TRBJ2-7|NA|TRBV7-3
CASSQEHGDEQYF
TGCGCCAGCAGCCAAGAACACGGGGACGAGCAGTACTTC
>NA|TRBJ2-7|NA|TRBV18
CASSPQGGTDYSYEQYF
TGTGCCAGCTCACCACAGGGCGGGACAGACTACTCCTACGAGCAGTACTTC
>NA|TRBJ1-5|NA|TRBV29-1
CSVQAGGGDQPQHF
TGCAGCGTACAGGCGGGGGGAGGAGATCAGCCCCAGCATTTT
>NA|TRBJ1-2|TRBD1|TRBV2
CARERTGRNYGYTF
TGTGCCAGGGAAAGGACAGGGAGGAACTATGGCTACACCTTC
>NA|TRBJ2-7|TRBD2|TRBV6-1
CASNTREGYEQYF
TGTGCCAGCAACACGAGGGAGGGTTACGAGCAGTACTTC
>once|TRBJ1-1|NA|TRBV21-1
CASSALGDRVTEAFF
TGTGCCAGCAGCGCCCTCGGGGACAGGGTGACTGAAGCTTTCTTT
>once|TRBJ1-2|NA|TRBV11-2
CASSLGDTYGYTF
TGTGCCAGCAGCTTAGGGGATACCTATGGCTACACCTTC
>NA|TRBJ2-7|TRBD1|TRBV5-6
CASSFLTGGGEQYF
TGTGCCAGCAGCTTCCTGACAGGGGGCGGCGAGCAGTACTTC
>few|TRBJ2-4|TRBD1|TRBV5-4
CASSRGTEQNIQYF
TGTGCCAGCAGCCGAGGGACAGAGCAAAACATTCAGTACTTC
>once|TRBJ2-7|NA|TRBV11-3
CASSSRQDWEQYF
TGTGCCAGCAGCAGCCGACAGGACTGGGAGCAGTACTTC
>NA|TRBJ2-7|NA|TRBV20-1
CSAPINYEQYF
TGCAGTGCTCCAATCAACTACGAGCAGTACTTC
>NA|TRBJ2-7|NA|TRBV29-1
CSVGRSKSHEQYF
TGCAGCGTTGGCCGCAGCAAATCACACGAGCAGTACTTC
>NA|TRBJ2-3|TRBD2|TRBV9
CASSVTSGVTDTQYF
TGTGCCAGCAGCGTGACTAGCGGGGTAACAGATACGCAGTATTTT
>few|TRBJ2-7|TRBD1|TRBV4-1
CASSQPLQGGEQYF
TGCGCCAGCAGCCAACCTTTACAGGGGGGAGAGCAGTACTTC
>NA|TRBJ2-3|NA|TRBV19
CASSTDNRENTDTQYF
TGTGCCAGTAGTACCGACAACAGGGAGAACACAGATACGCAGTATTTT
>NA|TRBJ1-2|TRBD1|TRBV30
CAWSSPGQGVGTF
TGTGCCTGGAGTTCCCCGGGACAGGGAGTAGGCACCTTC